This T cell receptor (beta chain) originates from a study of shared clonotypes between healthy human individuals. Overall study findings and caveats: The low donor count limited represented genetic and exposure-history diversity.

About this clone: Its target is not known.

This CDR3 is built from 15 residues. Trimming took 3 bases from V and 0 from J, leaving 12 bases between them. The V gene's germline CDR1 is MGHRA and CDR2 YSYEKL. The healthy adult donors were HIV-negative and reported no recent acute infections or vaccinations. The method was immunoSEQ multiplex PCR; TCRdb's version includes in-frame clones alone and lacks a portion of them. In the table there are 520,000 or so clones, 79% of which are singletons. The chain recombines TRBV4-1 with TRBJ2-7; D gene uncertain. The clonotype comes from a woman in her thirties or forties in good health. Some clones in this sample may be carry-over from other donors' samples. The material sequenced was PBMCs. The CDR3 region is CASSQGPKASYEQYF. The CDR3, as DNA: TGCGCCAGCAGCCAGGGCCCCAAAGCCTCCTACGAGCAGTACTTC.